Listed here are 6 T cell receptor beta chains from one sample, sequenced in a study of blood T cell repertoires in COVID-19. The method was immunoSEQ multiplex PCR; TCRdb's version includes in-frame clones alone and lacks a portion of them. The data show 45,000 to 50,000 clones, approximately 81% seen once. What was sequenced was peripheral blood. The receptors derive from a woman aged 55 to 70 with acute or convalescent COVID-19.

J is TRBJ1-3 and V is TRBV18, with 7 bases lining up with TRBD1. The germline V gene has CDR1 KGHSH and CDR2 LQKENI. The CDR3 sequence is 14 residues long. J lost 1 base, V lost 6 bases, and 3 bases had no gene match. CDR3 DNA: TGTGCCAGCTCGGGGGGACAGTCTGGAAACACCATATATTTT. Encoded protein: CASSGGQSGNTIYF.

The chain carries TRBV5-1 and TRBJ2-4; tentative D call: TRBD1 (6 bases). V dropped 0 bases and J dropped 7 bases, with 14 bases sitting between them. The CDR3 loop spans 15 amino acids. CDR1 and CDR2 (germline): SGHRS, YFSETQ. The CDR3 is CASSLVMAGENIQYF. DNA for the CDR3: TGCGCCAGCAGCTTGGTCATGGCAGGGGAGAACATTCAGTACTTC. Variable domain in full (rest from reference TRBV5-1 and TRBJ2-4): KAGVTQTPRYLIKTRGQQVTLSCSPISGHRSVSWYQQTPGQGLQFLFEYFSETQRNKGNFPGRFSGRQFSNSRSEMNVSTLELGDSALYLCASSLVMAGENIQYFGAGTRLSVL.

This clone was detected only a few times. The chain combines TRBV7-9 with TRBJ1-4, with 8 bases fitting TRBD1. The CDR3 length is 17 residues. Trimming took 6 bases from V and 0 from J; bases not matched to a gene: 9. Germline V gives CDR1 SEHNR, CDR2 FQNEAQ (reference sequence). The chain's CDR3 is CASSLGQGITTNEKLFF. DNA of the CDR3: TGTGCCAGCAGTCTTGGACAGGGAATTACAACTAATGAAAAACTGTTTTTT.

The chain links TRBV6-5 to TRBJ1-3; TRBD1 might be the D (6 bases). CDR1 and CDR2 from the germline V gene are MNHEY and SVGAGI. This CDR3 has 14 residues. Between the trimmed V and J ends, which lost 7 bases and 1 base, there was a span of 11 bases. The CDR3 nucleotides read TGTGCCAGCAAGAGGGGGGGATCTGGAAACACCATATATTTT. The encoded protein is CASKRGGSGNTIYF.

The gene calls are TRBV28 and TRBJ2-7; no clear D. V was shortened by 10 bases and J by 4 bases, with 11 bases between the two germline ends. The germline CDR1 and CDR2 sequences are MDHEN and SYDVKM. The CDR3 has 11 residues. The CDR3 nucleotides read TGTGCCACCTTAGGAGTTTACGAGCAGTACTTC. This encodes CATLGVYEQYF.

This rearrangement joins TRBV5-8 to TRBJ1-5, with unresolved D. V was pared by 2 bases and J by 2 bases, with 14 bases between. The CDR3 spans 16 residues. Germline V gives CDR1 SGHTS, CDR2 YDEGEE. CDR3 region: CASSFDPGTGNQPQHF. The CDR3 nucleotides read TGTGCCAGCAGCTTCGACCCAGGTACGGGCAATCAGCCCCAGCATTTT.